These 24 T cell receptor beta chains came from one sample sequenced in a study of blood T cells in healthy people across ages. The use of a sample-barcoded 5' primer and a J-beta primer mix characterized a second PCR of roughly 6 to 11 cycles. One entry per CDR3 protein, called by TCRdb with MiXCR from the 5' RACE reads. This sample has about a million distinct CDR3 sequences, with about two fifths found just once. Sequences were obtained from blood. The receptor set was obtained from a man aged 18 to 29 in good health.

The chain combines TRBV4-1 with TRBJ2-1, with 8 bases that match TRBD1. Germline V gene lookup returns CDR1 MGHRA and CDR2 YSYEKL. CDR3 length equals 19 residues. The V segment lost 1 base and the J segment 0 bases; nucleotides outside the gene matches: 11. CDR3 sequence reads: CASSQVDRGPTNSYNEQFF. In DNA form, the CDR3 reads TGCGCCAGCAGCCAAGTCGACAGGGGACCCACCAACTCCTACAATGAGCAGTTCTTC.

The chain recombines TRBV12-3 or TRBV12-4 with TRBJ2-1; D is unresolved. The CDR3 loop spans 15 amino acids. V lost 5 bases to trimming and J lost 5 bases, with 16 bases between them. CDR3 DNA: TGTGCCAGCAGTGAGGTGTGGGGTTCTGACAATGAGCAGTTCTTC. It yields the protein CASSEVWGSDNEQFF.

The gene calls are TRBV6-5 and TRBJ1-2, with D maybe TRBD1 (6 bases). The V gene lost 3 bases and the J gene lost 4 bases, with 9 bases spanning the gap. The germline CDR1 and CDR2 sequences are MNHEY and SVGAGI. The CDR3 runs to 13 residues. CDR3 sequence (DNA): TGTGCCAGCAGTTATGGGACAACCTATGGCTACACCTTC. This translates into CASSYGTTYGYTF.

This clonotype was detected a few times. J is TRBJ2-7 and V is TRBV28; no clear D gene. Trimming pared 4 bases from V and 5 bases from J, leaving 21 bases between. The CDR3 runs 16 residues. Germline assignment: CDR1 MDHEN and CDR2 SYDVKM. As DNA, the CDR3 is TGTGCCAGCAGTTCCCTCCGGGCGGAACGGTTGAACGAGCAGTACTTC. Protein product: CASSSLRAERLNEQYF.

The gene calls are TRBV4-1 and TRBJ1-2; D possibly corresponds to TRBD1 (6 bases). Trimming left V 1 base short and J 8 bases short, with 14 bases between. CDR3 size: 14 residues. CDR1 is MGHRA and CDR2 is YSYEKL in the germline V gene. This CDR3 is CASSQVWGARGYTF. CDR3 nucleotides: TGCGCCAGCAGCCAAGTATGGGGGGCTAGGGGCTACACCTTC.

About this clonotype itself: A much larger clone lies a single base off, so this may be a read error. CDR3: CASSSVSSNEQFF. In DNA, the CDR3 is TGTGCCAGCAGCTCAGTTAGCAGCAATGAGCAGTTCTTC. The rearrangement uses TRBV7-9 and TRBJ2-1; D not certain. The germline CDR1 and CDR2 sequences are SEHNR and FQNEAQ (reference sequence). V was cut by 4 bases and J by 6 bases, with 10 bases left in between. The CDR3 runs to 13 residues.

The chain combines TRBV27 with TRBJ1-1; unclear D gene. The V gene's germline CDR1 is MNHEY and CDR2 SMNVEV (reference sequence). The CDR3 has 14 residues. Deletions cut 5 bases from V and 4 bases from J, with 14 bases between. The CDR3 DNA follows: TGTGCCAGCAGTCTGATAGGGTTTGGCACTGAAGCTTTCTTT. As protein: CASSLIGFGTEAFF.

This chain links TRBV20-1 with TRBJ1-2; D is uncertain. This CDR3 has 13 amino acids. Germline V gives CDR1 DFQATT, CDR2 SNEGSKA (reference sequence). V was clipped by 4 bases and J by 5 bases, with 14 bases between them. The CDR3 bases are TGCAGTGCTAAACTGGGCAGCAGATATGGCTACACCTTC. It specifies CSAKLGSRYGYTF.

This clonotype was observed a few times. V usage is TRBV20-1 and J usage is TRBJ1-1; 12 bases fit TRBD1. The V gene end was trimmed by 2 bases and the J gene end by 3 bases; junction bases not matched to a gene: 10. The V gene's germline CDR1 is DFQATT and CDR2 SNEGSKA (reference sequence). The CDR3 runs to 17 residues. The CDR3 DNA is TGCAGTGCTAGAAAACTTGGGACAGGGGGCGCGGACACTGAAGCTTTCTTT. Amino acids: CSARKLGTGGADTEAFF.

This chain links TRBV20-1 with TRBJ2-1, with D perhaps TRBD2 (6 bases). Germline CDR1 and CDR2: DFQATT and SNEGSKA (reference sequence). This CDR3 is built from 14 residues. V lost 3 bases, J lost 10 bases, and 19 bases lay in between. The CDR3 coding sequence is TGCAGTGCTAGGGGGCGGGACTCCTCCTACGAGCAGTTCTTC. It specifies CSARGRDSSYEQFF.

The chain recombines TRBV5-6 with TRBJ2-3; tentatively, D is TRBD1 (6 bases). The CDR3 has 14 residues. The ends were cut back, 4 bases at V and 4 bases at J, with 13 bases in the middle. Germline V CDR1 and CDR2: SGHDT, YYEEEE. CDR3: CASSVGTTPDTQYF. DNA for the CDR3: TGTGCCAGCAGCGTCGGGACAACCCCAGATACGCAGTATTTT.

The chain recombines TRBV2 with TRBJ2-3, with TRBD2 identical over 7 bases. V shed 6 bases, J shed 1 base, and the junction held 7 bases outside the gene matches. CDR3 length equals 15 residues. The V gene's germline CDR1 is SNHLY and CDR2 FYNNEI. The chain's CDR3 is CASRRGLAGTDTQYF. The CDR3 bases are TGTGCCAGCAGAAGGGGTCTAGCGGGCACAGATACGCAGTATTTT.

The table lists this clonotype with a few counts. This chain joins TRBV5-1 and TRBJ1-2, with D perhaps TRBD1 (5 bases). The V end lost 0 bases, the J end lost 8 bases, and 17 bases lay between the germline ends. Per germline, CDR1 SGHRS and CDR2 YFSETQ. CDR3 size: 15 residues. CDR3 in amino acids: CASSLDGDARGGYTF. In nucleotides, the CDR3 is TGCGCCAGCAGCTTGGACGGGGACGCCCGGGGAGGCTACACCTTC.

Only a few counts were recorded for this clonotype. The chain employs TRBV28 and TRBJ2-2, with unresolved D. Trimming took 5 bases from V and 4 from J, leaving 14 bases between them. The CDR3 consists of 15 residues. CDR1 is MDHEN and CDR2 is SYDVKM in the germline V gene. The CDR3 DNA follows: TGTGCCAGCAGTACTCCAGAACCGATCACCGGGGAGCTGTTTTTT. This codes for CASSTPEPITGELFF.

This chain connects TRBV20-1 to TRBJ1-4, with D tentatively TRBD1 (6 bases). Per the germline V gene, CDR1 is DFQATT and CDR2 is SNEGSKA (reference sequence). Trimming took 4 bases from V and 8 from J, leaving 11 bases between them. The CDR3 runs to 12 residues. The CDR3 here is CSAIRGGEKLFF. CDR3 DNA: TGCAGTGCTATCCGCGGGGGCGAAAAACTGTTTTTT.

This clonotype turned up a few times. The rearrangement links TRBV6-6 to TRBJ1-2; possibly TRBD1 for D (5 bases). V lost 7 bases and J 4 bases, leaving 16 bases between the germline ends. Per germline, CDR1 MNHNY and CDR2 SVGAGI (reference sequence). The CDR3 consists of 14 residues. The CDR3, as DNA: TGTGCCAGCACCGACGGACACAAGCTCTATGGCTACACCTTC. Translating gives CASTDGHKLYGYTF.

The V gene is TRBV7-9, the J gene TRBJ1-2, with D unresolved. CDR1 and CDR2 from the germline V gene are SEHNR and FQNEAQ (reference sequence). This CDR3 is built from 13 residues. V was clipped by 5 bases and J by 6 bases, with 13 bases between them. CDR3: CASSVGQLNGYTF. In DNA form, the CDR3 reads TGTGCCAGCAGCGTAGGTCAGCTCAATGGCTACACCTTC.

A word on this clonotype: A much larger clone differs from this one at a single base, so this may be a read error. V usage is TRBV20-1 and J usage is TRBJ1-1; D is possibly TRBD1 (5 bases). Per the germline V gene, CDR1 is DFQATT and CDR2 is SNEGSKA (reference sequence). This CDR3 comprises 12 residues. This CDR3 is CSARQGPTEPFF. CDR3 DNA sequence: TGCAGTGCTAGGCAGGGACCCACTGAACCTTTCTTT.

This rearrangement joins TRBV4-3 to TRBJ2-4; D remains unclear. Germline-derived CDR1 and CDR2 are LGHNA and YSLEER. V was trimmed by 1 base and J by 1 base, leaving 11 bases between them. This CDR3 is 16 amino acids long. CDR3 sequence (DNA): TGCGCCAGCAGCCAAGTCCTGGACGGTGCCAAAAACATTCAGTACTTC. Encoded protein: CASSQVLDGAKNIQYF.

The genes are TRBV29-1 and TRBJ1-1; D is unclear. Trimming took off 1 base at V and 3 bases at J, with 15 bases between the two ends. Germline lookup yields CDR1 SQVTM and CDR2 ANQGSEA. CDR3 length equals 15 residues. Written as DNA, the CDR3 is TGCAGCGTTGAAGCGACGCAGACGAGGGACACTGAAGCTTTCTTT. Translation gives CSVEATQTRDTEAFF. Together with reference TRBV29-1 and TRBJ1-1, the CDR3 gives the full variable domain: SAVISQKPSRDICQRGTSLTIQCQVDSQVTMMFWYRQQPGQSLTLIATANQGSEATYESGFVIDKFPISRPNLTFSTLTVSNMSPEDSSIYLCSVEATQTRDTEAFFGQGTRLTVV.

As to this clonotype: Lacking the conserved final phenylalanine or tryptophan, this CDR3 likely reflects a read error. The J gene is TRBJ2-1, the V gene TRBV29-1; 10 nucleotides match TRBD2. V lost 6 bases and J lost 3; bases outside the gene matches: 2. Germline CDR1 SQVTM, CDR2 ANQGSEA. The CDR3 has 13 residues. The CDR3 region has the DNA TGCAGCGTCGAGCGGGGGGGCTACAATGAGCAGTTCATC. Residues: CSVERGGYNEQFI.

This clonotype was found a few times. CDR3 coding DNA: TGTGCCAGTAGATTCCCGGGACAGGGGGCGAACACTGAAGCTTTCTTT. Translating gives CASRFPGQGANTEAFF. V is TRBV19 and J is TRBJ1-1; the match to TRBD1 covers 12 bases. The V and J ends lost 6 bases and 1 base, in that order; junction bases with no gene match: 6. The CDR3 is made up of 16 amino acids. Germline V gene data show CDR1 as LNHDA and CDR2 as SQIVND (reference sequence). Looking up the rest from reference TRBV19 and TRBJ1-1 gives the full variable domain: DGGITQSPKYLFRKEGQNVTLSCEQNLNHDAMYWYRQDPGQGLRLIYYSQIVNDFQKGDIAEGYSVSREKKESFPLTVTSAQKNPTAFYLCASRFPGQGANTEAFFGQGTRLTVV.

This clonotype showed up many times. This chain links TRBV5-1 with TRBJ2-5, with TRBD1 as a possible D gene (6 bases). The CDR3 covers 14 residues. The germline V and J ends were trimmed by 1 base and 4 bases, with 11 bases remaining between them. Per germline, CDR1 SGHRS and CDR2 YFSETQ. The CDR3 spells CASSLLGAGETQYF. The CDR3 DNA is TGCGCCAGCAGCTTGTTGGGGGCAGGAGAGACCCAGTACTTC.

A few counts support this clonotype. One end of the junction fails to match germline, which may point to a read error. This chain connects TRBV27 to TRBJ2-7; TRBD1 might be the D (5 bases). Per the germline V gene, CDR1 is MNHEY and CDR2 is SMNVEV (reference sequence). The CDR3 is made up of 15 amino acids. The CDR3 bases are TGTGCCAGCAGTCTATCAGGGTCGTATGGGGACGAGCAGTACTTC. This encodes CASSLSGSYGDEQYF.